The clone carrying this TCR beta chain was picked up many times. Its antigen is not identified. Germline V gene lookup returns CDR1 DFQATT and CDR2 SNEGSKA (reference sequence). V lost 0 bases and J lost 3; bases outside the gene matches: 13. This CDR3 is built from 17 residues. Full-length variable regions came from constant-region reverse primers plus semi-nested Nested Universal Primer A PCR. Each CDR3 protein gets one entry after TCRdb re-called the 5' RACE reads with MiXCR. The sample records around 50,000 distinct CDR3 sequences, around 24% being singletons. Findings of the study overall: In terms of TCR gene usage, tumor memory CD4+ T cells clustered together with blood and lymph node memory CD4+ cells, as well as with lymph node naive CD4+ cells. Tumor-infiltrating Treg TCR alpha and beta sequences overlapped most with tumor naive CD4+ T cells, then blood naive. Whole repertoires were not studied in the larger cohort, only one V-J beta rearrangement.

Tregs were sorted as CD4+CD25+CD127-/low cells. This TCR was sampled from a female donor with breast cancer. The sample comprised tumor-infiltrating Tregs sorted from the breast tumor. This chain links TRBV20-1 with TRBJ1-1; 7 nucleotides line up with TRBD1. The CDR3 DNA reads TGCAGTGCTAGAGACCGGGACAGCGAGAGACCGTACACTGAAGCTTTCTTT. This codes for CSARDRDSERPYTEAFF.